This is a list of T cell receptor beta chains from one sample in a study of blood T cells in healthy people across ages. One entry per CDR3 protein results from TCRdb running MiXCR on the 5' RACE reads. Among 800,000 to 900,000 distinct CDR3 sequences listed, 60% to 80% were seen once. The source material was blood. The receptors here all came from a man aged 25-40 years in good health. Each CDR3 is given with its conserved first and last residue. The order of the fields is clone size, D gene, V gene, J gene, CDR3 DNA, CDR3 protein. D genes are given only for firm matches. Clone size is not always given. Where it is, it says once, few, many or a class for expanded clones.

size: NA
D: TRBD1
V: TRBV12-3/TRBV12-4
J: TRBJ1-2
DNA: TGTGCCAGCAGTGTGGATGCCGGGACAGCCGGCTACACCTTC
CDR3: CASSVDAGTAGYTF

size: few
D: NA
V: TRBV12-3/TRBV12-4
J: TRBJ2-7
DNA: TGTGCCAGCAGTCCTCTGAGCCCCTACGAGCAGTACTTC
CDR3: CASSPLSPYEQYF

size: NA
D: TRBD2
V: TRBV7-2
J: TRBJ2-3
DNA: TGTGCCAGCAGCTTTGCTAGCGGGGGCACAGATACGCAGTATTTT
CDR3: CASSFASGGTDTQYF

size: NA
D: NA
V: TRBV20-1
J: TRBJ2-2
DNA: TGCAGTGCTAGAATCTATATCGGGGAGCTGTTTTTT
CDR3: CSARIYIGELFF

size: NA
D: TRBD2
V: TRBV7-3
J: TRBJ2-1
DNA: TGTGCCAGCAGCTTAACTAGCGGGGGGCCCCTAGGGGAAAATGAGCAGTTCTTC
CDR3: CASSLTSGGPLGENEQFF

size: NA
D: NA
V: TRBV3-1
J: TRBJ2-1
DNA: TGTGCCAGCAGCCCCCAACCCCCCAATGAGCAGTTCTTC
CDR3: CASSPQPPNEQFF

size: few
D: NA
V: TRBV20-1
J: TRBJ1-5
DNA: TGCAGTGCTAGAGTACGGGGGCCCCCCAATCAGCCCCAGCATTTT
CDR3: CSARVRGPPNQPQHF

size: NA
D: TRBD2
V: TRBV6-2/TRBV6-3
J: TRBJ2-1
DNA: TGTGCCAGCAGCCCATTGGGACTAGCGGGGGATTACAATGAGCAGTTCTTC
CDR3: CASSPLGLAGDYNEQFF

size: NA
D: NA
V: TRBV20-1
J: TRBJ2-2
DNA: TGCAGTGCAAGGGACTCTCTGGGGACCGGGGAGCTGTTTTTT
CDR3: CSARDSLGTGELFF

size: few
D: NA
V: TRBV5-5
J: TRBJ2-5
DNA: TGTGCCAGCACCCTCACCCAAGAGACCCAGTACTTC
CDR3: CASTLTQETQYF

size: NA
D: NA
V: TRBV27
J: TRBJ1-5
DNA: TGTGCCAGCAGTTTATCGGACGGAACTCGGCCCCAGCATTTT
CDR3: CASSLSDGTRPQHF

size: NA
D: NA
V: TRBV4-3
J: TRBJ1-2
DNA: TGCGCCAGCAGCCAAGGGAACAACAGACCTAACTATGGCTACACCTTC
CDR3: CASSQGNNRPNYGYTF

size: once
D: NA
V: TRBV5-6
J: TRBJ2-3
DNA: TGTGCCAGCAGCTTGGACAGGGCCAGGTCAGATACGCAGTATTTT
CDR3: CASSLDRARSDTQYF

size: NA
D: TRBD1
V: TRBV4-3
J: TRBJ2-7
DNA: TGCGCCAGCAGCCAAAGGACAGGGTACTACGAGCAGTACTTC
CDR3: CASSQRTGYYEQYF

size: once
D: TRBD1
V: TRBV12-3/TRBV12-4
J: TRBJ1-1
DNA: TGTGCCAGCAGCCCCCGGACAGGTCATTTGAACACTGAAGCTTTCTTT
CDR3: CASSPRTGHLNTEAFF

size: few
D: NA
V: TRBV7-2
J: TRBJ2-3
DNA: TGTGCCAGCAGCCCGAAGGGCCCACTAACCGGGCAGTATTTT
CDR3: CASSPKGPLTGQYF

size: few
D: TRBD1
V: TRBV20-1
J: TRBJ2-5
DNA: TGCAGTGCTAGAGGGGGACAGGGCCAAGAGACCCAGTACTTC
CDR3: CSARGGQGQETQYF

size: NA
D: NA
V: TRBV6-6
J: TRBJ1-2
DNA: TGTGCCAGCAGCCCACCTCAAAACTATGGCTACACCTTC
CDR3: CASSPPQNYGYTF

size: NA
D: TRBD1
V: TRBV7-8
J: TRBJ2-3
DNA: TGTGCCAGCAGCTTAGGGCACAGGGGGCGCAGGACAGATACGCAGTATTTT
CDR3: CASSLGHRGRRTDTQYF

size: NA
D: NA
V: TRBV5-1
J: TRBJ2-3
DNA: TGCGCCAGCAGCTTGGGATACCGGGACGGTAGCACAGATACGCAGTATTTT
CDR3: CASSLGYRDGSTDTQYF

size: NA
D: NA
V: TRBV5-5
J: TRBJ1-2
DNA: TGTGCCAGCAGCTCCCAGTCGGGCGGGTGGTATGGCTACACCTTC
CDR3: CASSSQSGGWYGYTF

size: few
D: NA
V: TRBV5-1
J: TRBJ2-7
DNA: TGCGCCAGCAGCCCCGCGGCGAGAGCGGCCGAGCAGTACTTC
CDR3: CASSPAARAAEQYF

size: NA
D: NA
V: TRBV29-1
J: TRBJ2-3
DNA: TGCAGCGTGGCAGGCGGAGGTTGGGGTAGCACAGATACGCAGTATTTT
CDR3: CSVAGGGWGSTDTQYF

size: NA
D: NA
V: TRBV21-1
J: TRBJ2-7
DNA: TGTGCCAGCAGCATAAATCGACTAGCGGGTCGTTATTTTCGGGTTCTGTCCTACGAGCAGTACTTC
CDR3: CASSINRLAGRYFRVLSYEQYF

size: NA
D: NA
V: TRBV7-2
J: TRBJ2-7
DNA: TGTGCCAGCAGCTTAAGTTTTGCCAGCTCCTACGAGCAGTACTTC
CDR3: CASSLSFASSYEQYF

size: NA
D: TRBD1
V: TRBV29-1
J: TRBJ2-6
DNA: TGCGGCGTTGCCTCCGGGACAGGGGCCACAGGACCAACCCGATCTGGGGCCAACGTCCTGACTTTC
CDR3: CGVASGTGATGPTRSGANVLTF

size: NA
D: NA
V: TRBV4-2
J: TRBJ2-6
DNA: TGTGCCAGCAGCCAAGGAGGGCAGGGGTTTTTGTCTGGGGCCAACGTCCTGACTTTC
CDR3: CASSQGGQGFLSGANVLTF

size: NA
D: TRBD1
V: TRBV4-3
J: TRBJ2-1
DNA: TGCGCCAGCAGCCCGGGGACAGGGTCGAAATACGAGCAGTTCTTC
CDR3: CASSPGTGSKYEQFF

size: NA
D: NA
V: TRBV27
J: TRBJ1-4
DNA: TGTGCCAGCAGTTTATCGAACCGGGTATGGGAGGAAAAACTGTTTTTT
CDR3: CASSLSNRVWEEKLFF

size: NA
D: TRBD2
V: TRBV5-1
J: TRBJ2-1
DNA: TGCGCCAGCAGCTCCGCGCCCACCAGGCTAGCGGCCTACAATGAGCAGTTCTTC
CDR3: CASSSAPTRLAAYNEQFF

size: NA
D: NA
V: TRBV5-4
J: TRBJ2-7
DNA: TGTGCCAGCAGCTTGGTAGGGGATAGCGGCGAGCAGTACTTC
CDR3: CASSLVGDSGEQYF

size: few
D: NA
V: TRBV6-5
J: TRBJ2-7
DNA: TGTGCCAGCACCCCAACGGACGCGTCCTACGAGCAGTACTTC
CDR3: CASTPTDASYEQYF

size: NA
D: TRBD1
V: TRBV6-2/TRBV6-3
J: TRBJ2-7
DNA: TGTGCCAGCCAAGACAGGGCGACTTCCTACGAGCAGTACTTC
CDR3: CASQDRATSYEQYF

size: NA
D: NA
V: TRBV20-1
J: TRBJ1-2
DNA: TGCAGTGCTGAGAATCCTCGCGGGTTTGGGCACTATGGCTACACCTTC
CDR3: CSAENPRGFGHYGYTF

size: NA
D: NA
V: TRBV9
J: TRBJ2-3
DNA: TGTGCCAGCAGCCCGTTCCGTAGGGGCCGAGCTGATACGCAGTATTTT
CDR3: CASSPFRRGRADTQYF

size: few
D: NA
V: TRBV9
J: TRBJ2-5
DNA: TGTGCCAGCAGCGTATCGGTAAGGAGCACGCAAGAGACCCAGTACTTC
CDR3: CASSVSVRSTQETQYF

size: few
D: TRBD1
V: TRBV11-2
J: TRBJ2-6
DNA: TGTGCCAGCAGCTTAGCCCCGGGACAGGGGCTTTCTGGGGCCAACGTCCTGACTTTC
CDR3: CASSLAPGQGLSGANVLTF

size: NA
D: TRBD1
V: TRBV7-9
J: TRBJ1-5
DNA: TGTGCCAGCAGCTCTGACAGGGGAGATCAGCCCCAGCATTTT
CDR3: CASSSDRGDQPQHF

size: NA
D: NA
V: TRBV12-3/TRBV12-4
J: TRBJ1-6
DNA: TGTGCCAGCAGCACGATAGGAGAAAATTCACCCCTCCACTTT
CDR3: CASSTIGENSPLHF

size: NA
D: NA
V: TRBV3-1
J: TRBJ1-6
DNA: TGTGCCAGCAGCCAAGCCCCGTCGCTTCGCTCCTATAATTCACCCCTCCACTTT
CDR3: CASSQAPSLRSYNSPLHF

size: NA
D: TRBD1
V: TRBV12-3/TRBV12-4
J: TRBJ2-7
DNA: TGTGCCAGCAGCCCTCGGCGGACAGGGGGACCGTACGAGCAGTACTTC
CDR3: CASSPRRTGGPYEQYF

size: NA
D: NA
V: TRBV20-1
J: TRBJ1-6
DNA: TGCAGTGCAGGGACCGGGACCGCCATCACCCTCCACTTT
CDR3: CSAGTGTAITLHF

size: NA
D: TRBD1
V: TRBV28
J: TRBJ2-7
DNA: TGTGCCAGCAGTTTCCCCCAAAAAGGGACAGGGCGCTACGAGCAGTACTTC
CDR3: CASSFPQKGTGRYEQYF

size: once
D: TRBD1
V: TRBV7-9
J: TRBJ1-1
DNA: TGTGCCAGCCGGACAGGGGCTACTAGTTCCAAAGCTTTCTTT
CDR3: CASRTGATSSKAFF

size: NA
D: NA
V: TRBV7-3
J: TRBJ2-7
DNA: TGTGCCAGCAGTTTACGAGGCGGGTCCTCCTACGAGCAGTACTTC
CDR3: CASSLRGGSSYEQYF

size: NA
D: TRBD1
V: TRBV7-9
J: TRBJ2-5
DNA: TGTGCCAGCAGCAAACAGGGGGCAGAAGAGACCCAGTACTTC
CDR3: CASSKQGAEETQYF

size: NA
D: TRBD2
V: TRBV20-1
J: TRBJ2-3
DNA: TGCAGTGCTAGGAGGGCGGGGGGGCGCACAGATACGCAGTATTTT
CDR3: CSARRAGGRTDTQYF

size: NA
D: NA
V: TRBV20-1
J: TRBJ2-7
DNA: TGCAGTGCTCGAATTCGACAGGGAGGCTACGAGCAGTACTTC
CDR3: CSARIRQGGYEQYF

size: NA
D: TRBD2
V: TRBV18
J: TRBJ2-1
DNA: TGTGCCAGCTCAGCTACAACTAGCGGGGGGGCGGCTGAGCAGTTCTTC
CDR3: CASSATTSGGAAEQFF

size: NA
D: TRBD2
V: TRBV6-5
J: TRBJ2-5
DNA: TGTGCCAGCAGAATACTAGCGGGGGGGAATCAAGAGACCCAGTACTTC
CDR3: CASRILAGGNQETQYF

size: few
D: NA
V: TRBV7-9
J: TRBJ2-1
DNA: TGTGCCAGCAGCTTAGCAAGCGGTGAGCAGTTCTTC
CDR3: CASSLASGEQFF

size: few
D: NA
V: TRBV29-1
J: TRBJ2-3
DNA: TGCAGCGCCACGGTTCCCGCGACAGGCACAGATACGCAGTATTTT
CDR3: CSATVPATGTDTQYF

size: NA
D: TRBD2
V: TRBV9
J: TRBJ2-7
DNA: TGTGCCAGCAGCGTAGGGACTAGCGGCCACGAGCAGTACTTC
CDR3: CASSVGTSGHEQYF

size: few
D: TRBD2
V: TRBV9
J: TRBJ2-5
DNA: TGTGCCAGCAGCGTAGACCTGTCGGGGGGGCGGGAGACCCAGTACTTC
CDR3: CASSVDLSGGRETQYF

size: NA
D: NA
V: TRBV5-1
J: TRBJ1-1
DNA: TGCGCCAGCAGCTTGGCTATGAGGGGGACGAACACTGAAGCTTTCTTT
CDR3: CASSLAMRGTNTEAFF

size: once
D: NA
V: TRBV20-1
J: TRBJ2-7
DNA: TGCAGTGCTAGAGGGTGGGTGGGCCTCCAGTACTTC
CDR3: CSARGWVGLQYF

size: NA
D: TRBD1
V: TRBV6-2/TRBV6-3
J: TRBJ1-2
DNA: TGTGCCAGCGGACAGGGGGCGAGTGGCTACACCTTC
CDR3: CASGQGASGYTF

size: NA
D: TRBD1
V: TRBV29-1
J: TRBJ2-7
DNA: TGCAGCGAGGCCCCGACAGGGAGAGCCTACGAGCAGTACTTC
CDR3: CSEAPTGRAYEQYF

size: NA
D: TRBD1
V: TRBV12-3/TRBV12-4
J: TRBJ2-1
DNA: TGTGCCAGCAGTTTTTCGGGACAGGCTCCCTTAGGTGAGCAGTTCTTC
CDR3: CASSFSGQAPLGEQFF